The rows below give T cell receptor beta chains drawn from one sample of a study of T cell responses to AZD1222 COVID-19 vaccine. Data came from immunoSEQ multiplex PCR; TCRdb stores just in-frame clones and leaves some out. The data show about 130,000 clones, 85% to 95% seen once. The material was peripheral blood, obtained 28 days after the second AZD1222 dose. The receptors come from an adult who received the AZD1222 COVID-19 vaccine. Each CDR3 is given with its conserved first and last residue. Fields, in order: CDR3 DNA, CDR3 protein, V gene, J gene, clone size, D gene. D genes are given only for firm matches. Only part of the rows carry a size: once, few, many, or a class if the clone is expanded.

CDR3nt: TGTGCCAGCAGCGTAGGAGCGGGGGCATACAATGAGCAGTTCTTC
CDR3aa: CASSVGAGAYNEQFF
v_gene: TRBV9
j_gene: TRBJ2-1
abundance: NA
d_gene: TRBD2

CDR3nt: TGTGCCAGTACCGCGGGGTTCGTCACCGGGGAGCTGTTTTTT
CDR3aa: CASTAGFVTGELFF
v_gene: TRBV19
j_gene: TRBJ2-2
abundance: few
d_gene: NA

CDR3nt: TGTGCCAGCAGCCAGCAAACCCCGGACTCGACCATCAATGAGCAGTTCTTC
CDR3aa: CASSQQTPDSTINEQFF
v_gene: TRBV4-2
j_gene: TRBJ2-1
abundance: NA
d_gene: NA

CDR3nt: TGTGCCAGCAGCCGAGCCGTGAATTTAGCGACAGTTAACTATGGCTACACCTTC
CDR3aa: CASSRAVNLATVNYGYTF
v_gene: TRBV3-1/TRBV3-2
j_gene: TRBJ1-2
abundance: NA
d_gene: NA

CDR3nt: TGTGCCAGCAACGCGGGGGGGAGCACAGATACGCAGTATTTT
CDR3aa: CASNAGGSTDTQYF
v_gene: TRBV2
j_gene: TRBJ2-3
abundance: NA
d_gene: TRBD2

CDR3nt: TGTGCCAGCAGGGATAGCGGGGATACGCAGTATTTT
CDR3aa: CASRDSGDTQYF
v_gene: TRBV2
j_gene: TRBJ2-3
abundance: NA
d_gene: TRBD2

CDR3nt: TGTGCCAGCAGCCTTGGGGTCTACGAGCAGTACTTC
CDR3aa: CASSLGVYEQYF
v_gene: TRBV3-1/TRBV3-2
j_gene: TRBJ2-7
abundance: NA
d_gene: NA

CDR3nt: TGCGCCAGCAGCGGCCTAGGGGCCCCCTCCTACGAGCAGTACTTC
CDR3aa: CASSGLGAPSYEQYF
v_gene: TRBV4-1
j_gene: TRBJ2-7
abundance: NA
d_gene: NA

CDR3nt: TGTGCCAGCAGACCCGGGACAGGGTATGGCTACACCTTC
CDR3aa: CASRPGTGYGYTF
v_gene: TRBV6-6
j_gene: TRBJ1-2
abundance: once
d_gene: TRBD1

CDR3nt: TGTGCCAGCAGTGAAGGAGCGGGCGGCTACACCTTC
CDR3aa: CASSEGAGGYTF
v_gene: TRBV2
j_gene: TRBJ1-2
abundance: NA
d_gene: NA

CDR3nt: TGTGCCAGCAGCCAAGGCCTAGCGGGGATCGGCGGGGAGCTGTTTTTT
CDR3aa: CASSQGLAGIGGELFF
v_gene: TRBV4-2
j_gene: TRBJ2-2
abundance: NA
d_gene: TRBD2

CDR3nt: TGTGCCAGCTCACCACAGGGAGGGGGATTGAACACTGAAGCTTTCTTT
CDR3aa: CASSPQGGGLNTEAFF
v_gene: TRBV18
j_gene: TRBJ1-1
abundance: NA
d_gene: NA

CDR3nt: TGTGCCAGTCCACCGGGACAGGGGGAATGGGATACGCAGTATTTT
CDR3aa: CASPPGQGEWDTQYF
v_gene: TRBV21-1
j_gene: TRBJ2-3
abundance: NA
d_gene: NA

CDR3nt: TGTGCCAGTAGTATATCAGGCGGGCGGGGGCTTGGAGATACGCAGTATTTT
CDR3aa: CASSISGGRGLGDTQYF
v_gene: TRBV19
j_gene: TRBJ2-3
abundance: NA
d_gene: NA

CDR3nt: TGTGCCTGGAGTAAACGGAATGGCTACACCTTC
CDR3aa: CAWSKRNGYTF
v_gene: TRBV30
j_gene: TRBJ1-2
abundance: NA
d_gene: NA

CDR3nt: TGTGCCAGCAGTGAAGTCGGTGCTTATGGCTACACCTTC
CDR3aa: CASSEVGAYGYTF
v_gene: TRBV2
j_gene: TRBJ1-2
abundance: NA
d_gene: NA

CDR3nt: TGTGCCAGCCAGCAGGGGTATTTCTCTGAAGCTTTCTTT
CDR3aa: CASQQGYFSEAFF
v_gene: TRBV2
j_gene: TRBJ1-1
abundance: NA
d_gene: NA

CDR3nt: TGTGCCAGCAGCTTAGAGACAGGGCGAGGCTACACCTTC
CDR3aa: CASSLETGRGYTF
v_gene: TRBV7-2
j_gene: TRBJ1-2
abundance: NA
d_gene: TRBD1

CDR3nt: TGTGCCAGTAGTATAGGGTTCGCGGATGGTTTGAACACTGAAGCTTTCTTT
CDR3aa: CASSIGFADGLNTEAFF
v_gene: TRBV19
j_gene: TRBJ1-1
abundance: NA
d_gene: NA